The 20 T cell receptor beta chains listed next were all sequenced from one sample in a study of regulatory T cells in long-lasting Graves disease (dated by TCRdb to the early 2020s). To prepare the library, multiplex PCR was applied. Instrument on record: Illumina HiSeq 4000. To build TCR beta libraries, CDR3 regions were amplified by Arm-PCR using iRepertoire HTBI primers. TCRdb handled the public reads itself, with Q25 trimming in fastp and clone calling in MiXCR, and kept productive beta chains. CDR3 protein sequences are deduplicated, and each keeps its most common genes and DNA. The sample table records 350,000 to 500,000 distinct CDR3 sequences; approximately 16% of these occur just once. The biggest ten clones account for 20% to 25% of the sample. According to the study, the label for this sample's time point signals: newly diagnosed GD, antithyroid drugs for less than 3 months. For both TCR sequencing and RNA sequencing, RNA was extracted from PBMCs using TRIzol.

Separately, the same data were catalogued under a study of T cells in Graves' hyperthyroidism and ophthalmopathy.

The source material was peripheral blood mononuclear cells (PBMCs), sampled at new diagnosis, from a patient treated with antithyroid drugs. The receptor set was obtained from a woman aged 18-29 years with Graves disease. Donor details come from another sample of the same person, matched by shared clones.

In this sample, this clonotype turned up many times. This chain's CDR3 is CASSLKGGALRHEQYF. Written as DNA, the CDR3 is TGCGCCAGCAGCTTGAAGGGTGGGGCCCTTAGGCACGAGCAGTACTTC. The chain combines TRBV5-1 with TRBJ2-7; tentative D call: TRBD1 (5 bases). Germline V CDR1 and CDR2: SGHRS, YFSETQ. The CDR3 is made up of 16 amino acids. V was pared by 1 base and J by 5 bases, with 19 bases between.

This chain links TRBV18 with TRBJ2-2; 11 nucleotides align to TRBD1. CDR1 KGHSH and CDR2 LQKENI come from the germline V gene. This CDR3 has 18 residues. J gave up 0 bases and V 3 bases, and 6 bases lay outside the gene matches. CDR3 region: CASSPRDRGISNTGELFF. CDR3 DNA sequence: TGTGCCAGCTCACCCCGGGACAGGGGGATATCGAACACCGGGGAGCTGTTTTTT.

The chain is built from TRBV28 and TRBJ1-5; D gene ambiguous. The CDR3 covers 13 residues. V shed 6 bases and J shed 10 bases, with 16 bases lying between them. Germline V gene lookup returns CDR1 MDHEN and CDR2 SYDVKM. This chain's CDR3 is CASSSTDRGPQHF. Here the CDR3 DNA reads TGTGCCAGCAGCTCTACCGACCGAGGTCCCCAGCATTTT.

This clonotype was observed at least ten times. The chain links TRBV29-1 to TRBJ2-1, with 7 nucleotides matching TRBD2. Per germline, CDR1 SQVTM and CDR2 ANQGSEA. The CDR3 is made up of 17 amino acids. The V gene end was trimmed by 1 base and the J gene end by 8 bases; junction bases not matched to a gene: 17. In DNA form, the CDR3 reads TGCAGCGTTGAAGGCGGTTCGGAGGGAGGGCTGGGCTATGAGCAGTTCTTC. Protein sequence: CSVEGGSEGGLGYEQFF.

This clonotype appeared many times. The chain has TRBV12-3 or TRBV12-4 and TRBJ2-1; possible D gene TRBD2, 5 bases. The CDR3 runs 13 residues. V lost 6 bases, J lost 10 bases, and 16 bases lay in between. The CDR3 nucleotides read TGTGCCAGCAGCCCTCTAGCAGTTAGAGAGCAGTTCTTC. Its translation is CASSPLAVREQFF.

This clonotype was seen a few times. The chain links TRBV4-2 to TRBJ1-1; perhaps TRBD1 as D (5 bases). V lost 0 bases and J 1 base, leaving 9 bases between the germline ends. Germline assignment: CDR1 LGHNA and CDR2 YNFKEQ. This CDR3 region has 15 residues. In DNA, the CDR3 is TGTGCCAGCAGCCAAGATTGGGGGGGGAACACTGAAGCTTTCTTT. This sequence encodes CASSQDWGGNTEAFF.

This clonotype was counted ten times or more. The gene calls are TRBV19 and TRBJ1-5; tentative D call: TRBD1 (5 bases). The V gene's germline CDR1 is LNHDA and CDR2 SQIVND (reference sequence). With 4 bases removed from V and 4 bases from J, the gap between germline ends came to 11 bases. This CDR3 is built from 14 residues. The CDR3: CASSTDTANQPQHF. CDR3 nucleotides: TGTGCCAGTAGTACGGACACCGCTAATCAGCCCCAGCATTTT.

This clonotype occurred many times. This chain links TRBV28 with TRBJ2-7, with D perhaps matching TRBD1 (5 bases). Germline V gives CDR1 MDHEN, CDR2 SYDVKM. V was trimmed by 2 bases and J by 2 bases, leaving 7 bases between them. The CDR3 is 13 residues long. This chain's CDR3 is CASSLTGPYEQYF. The CDR3 DNA reads as TGTGCCAGCAGTTTAACAGGCCCCTACGAGCAGTACTTC.

V is TRBV2 and J is TRBJ2-1, with 10 bases aligning to TRBD2. The germline V gene encodes CDR1 SNHLY and CDR2 FYNNEI. The CDR3 is 16 amino acids. V gave up 3 bases and J gave up 4 bases; unmatched junction bases: 6. CDR3 amino acids: CASSESASGSYNEQFF. The CDR3 coding sequence is TGTGCCAGCAGTGAGTCCGCTAGCGGGAGTTACAATGAGCAGTTCTTC.

This clonotype appeared many times. The genes are TRBV28 and TRBJ1-5; TRBD1 might be the D (6 bases). V was shortened by 2 bases and J by 5 bases, with 10 bases between the two germline ends. The germline V gene encodes CDR1 MDHEN and CDR2 SYDVKM. This CDR3 is 14 amino acids long. CDR3 region: CASSLGTGYQPQHF. Written as DNA, the CDR3 is TGTGCCAGCAGTTTAGGAACAGGGTATCAGCCCCAGCATTTT.

This clonotype has a handful of counts. The chain uses TRBV12-3 or TRBV12-4 and TRBJ1-6; TRBD1 matches at 12 bases. V gave up 6 bases and J gave up 5 bases; unmatched junction bases: 2. This CDR3 has 15 residues. CDR3 in DNA: TGTGCCAGCAGGGGGACAGGGGGCGATAATTCACCCCTCCACTTT. This codes for CASRGTGGDNSPLHF.

This clonotype was detected ten times or more. The rearrangement joins TRBV20-1 to TRBJ1-3, with no clear D. This CDR3 spans 15 amino acids. Germline V gene lookup returns CDR1 DFQATT and CDR2 SNEGSKA (reference sequence). V gave up 0 bases and J gave up 3 bases, with 12 bases separating them. The CDR3 DNA follows: TGCAGTGCTAGAGATGGTCAGCTTTATGGAAACACCATATATTTT. As protein: CSARDGQLYGNTIYF.

The chain combines TRBV20-1 with TRBJ2-1, with 16 bases aligning to TRBD2. This CDR3 region has 14 residues. The germline V gene encodes CDR1 DFQATT and CDR2 SNEGSKA (reference sequence). V was clipped by 5 bases and J by 8 bases; unmatched bases: 3. DNA of the CDR3: TGCAGTGCTGGGGGGACTAGCGGGAGGGATGAGCAGTTCTTC. Translated, it gives CSAGGTSGRDEQFF.

The sample holds many counts of this clonotype. The chain couples TRBV5-1 to TRBJ2-7, with D hard to call. Germline V gene lookup returns CDR1 SGHRS and CDR2 YFSETQ. There are 14 residues in the CDR3. Deletions cut 7 bases from V and 2 bases from J, with 16 bases between. The CDR3 DNA follows: TGCGCCAGCCGATTAGTCGATGGCCCCTACGAGCAGTACTTC. Translation gives CASRLVDGPYEQYF. Variable domain in full (rest from reference TRBV5-1 and TRBJ2-7): KAGVTQTPRYLIKTRGQQVTLSCSPISGHRSVSWYQQTPGQGLQFLFEYFSETQRNKGNFPGRFSGRQFSNSRSEMNVSTLELGDSALYLCASRLVDGPYEQYFGPGTRLTVT.

The rearrangement links TRBV7-2 to TRBJ2-1, with 9 bases fitting TRBD2. Trimming cost V 1 base and J 6 bases; bases outside gene matches: 7. The CDR3 runs to 16 residues. Per the germline V gene, CDR1 is SGHTA and CDR2 is FQGNSA. The chain's CDR3 is CASSLVAGGSPNEQFF. The CDR3 bases are TGTGCCAGCAGCTTAGTTGCGGGAGGGAGCCCCAATGAGCAGTTCTTC.

There are many counts of this clonotype. V gene TRBV28 combines with J gene TRBJ1-6, with D possibly TRBD1 on 6 matching bases. Deletions cut 2 bases from V and 7 bases from J, with 12 bases between. This CDR3 comprises 15 residues. The germline gives CDR1 MDHEN, CDR2 SYDVKM. In DNA, the CDR3 is TGTGCCAGCAGTTTAGCCGGACAGCGAAATTCACCCCTCCACTTT. Protein sequence: CASSLAGQRNSPLHF.

This clonotype was seen repeatedly, ten times or more. The chain joins TRBV29-1 to TRBJ2-6; D may be TRBD2 (5 bases). Deletions cut 6 bases from V and 0 bases from J, with 12 bases between. Per germline, CDR1 SQVTM and CDR2 ANQGSEA. This CDR3 spans 15 amino acids. CDR3 sequence (DNA): TGCAGCGTCACCGGACGGGACTCTGGGGCCAACGTCCTGACTTTC. It specifies CSVTGRDSGANVLTF.

This clonotype was counted at least ten times. J is TRBJ2-7 and V is TRBV5-1; D unclear. The germline gives CDR1 SGHRS, CDR2 YFSETQ. The CDR3 contains 13 residues. V was shortened by 8 bases and J by 2 bases, with 14 bases between the two germline ends. The CDR3 loop reads CASMGFDPYEQYF. For the CDR3, the DNA is TGCGCCAGTATGGGATTCGACCCCTACGAGCAGTACTTC.

This clonotype was detected many times. DNA for the CDR3: TGTGCCATCGGGCAGGGGGGGAGTGAAAAACTGTTTTTT. This codes for CAIGQGGSEKLFF. The chain joins TRBV28 to TRBJ1-4, with TRBD1 matching over 7 bases. Germline V gene data show CDR1 as MDHEN and CDR2 as SYDVKM. The J segment lost 7 bases and the V segment lost 10 bases, leaving 9 bases of the junction unmatched. The CDR3 is 13 residues long.

This clonotype was found many times. The CDR3 nucleotides are TGTGCCAGCAGCCAAGGCCCGACAGGGCGAACTGAAGCTTTCTTT. Translated, it gives CASSQGPTGRTEAFF. This chain connects TRBV3-1 to TRBJ1-1; TRBD1 matches at 7 bases. Looked up from germline, CDR1 is LGHDT and CDR2 is YNNKEL (reference sequence). The CDR3 consists of 15 residues. Trimming cost V 1 base and J 5 bases; bases outside gene matches: 7. Based on the CDR3 plus reference TRBV3-1 and TRBJ1-1, the full variable domain is DTAVSQTPKYLVTQMGNDKSIKCEQNLGHDTMYWYKQDSKKFLKIMFSYNNKELIINETVPNRFSPKSPDKAHLNLHINSLELGDSAVYFCASSQGPTGRTEAFFGQGTRLTVV.